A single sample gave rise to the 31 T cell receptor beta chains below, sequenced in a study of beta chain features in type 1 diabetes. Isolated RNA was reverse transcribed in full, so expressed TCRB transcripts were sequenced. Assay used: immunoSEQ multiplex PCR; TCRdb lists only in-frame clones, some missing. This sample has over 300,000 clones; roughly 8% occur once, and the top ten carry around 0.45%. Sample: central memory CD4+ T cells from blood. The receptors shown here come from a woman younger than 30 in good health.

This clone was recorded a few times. CDR3 loop: CSVGKETNTGELFF. The CDR3 nucleotides read TGCAGCGTTGGGAAGGAGACGAACACCGGGGAGCTGTTTTTT. The rearrangement links TRBV29-1 to TRBJ2-2; D ambiguous. CDR3 length equals 14 residues. In germline, CDR1 is SQVTM, CDR2 ANQGSEA. The V gene lost 4 bases and the J gene lost 0 bases, with 9 bases spanning the gap.

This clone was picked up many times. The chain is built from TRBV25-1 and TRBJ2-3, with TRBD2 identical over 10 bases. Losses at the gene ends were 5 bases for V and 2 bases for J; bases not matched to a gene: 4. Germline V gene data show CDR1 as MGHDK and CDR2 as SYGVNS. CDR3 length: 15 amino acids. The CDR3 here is CASSKLAGHTDTQYF. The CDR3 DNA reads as TGTGCCAGCAGTAAACTAGCGGGACACACAGATACGCAGTATTTT. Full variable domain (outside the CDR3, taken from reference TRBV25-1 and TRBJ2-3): EADIYQTPRYLVIGTGKKITLECSQTMGHDKMYWYQQDPGMELHLIHYSYGVNSTEKGDLSSESTVSRIRTEHFPLTLESARPSHTSQYLCASSKLAGHTDTQYFGPGTRLTVL.

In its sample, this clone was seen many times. The chain's CDR3 is CASSVGPGGATGELFF. DNA of the CDR3: TGTGCCAGCAGCGTAGGTCCAGGGGGCGCCACCGGGGAGCTGTTTTTT. This chain joins TRBV9 and TRBJ2-2; 8 bases are a match to TRBD1. Germline V CDR1 and CDR2: SGDLS, YYNGEE. The CDR3 spans 16 residues. V shed 0 bases and J 4 bases; nucleotides not matched to a gene: 5. Based on the CDR3 plus reference TRBV9 and TRBJ2-2, the full variable domain is DSGVTQTPKHLITATGQRVTLRCSPRSGDLSVYWYQQSLDQGLQFLIQYYNGEERAKGNILERFSAQQFPDLHSELNLSSLELGDSALYFCASSVGPGGATGELFFGEGSRLTVL.

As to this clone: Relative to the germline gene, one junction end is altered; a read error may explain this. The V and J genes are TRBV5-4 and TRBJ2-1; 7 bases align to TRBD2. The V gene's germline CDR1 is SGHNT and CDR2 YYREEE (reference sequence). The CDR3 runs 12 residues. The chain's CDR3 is CASSLSGAGRLF. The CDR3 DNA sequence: TGTGCCAGCAGCTTGAGCGGGGCTGGGCGGCTCTTC. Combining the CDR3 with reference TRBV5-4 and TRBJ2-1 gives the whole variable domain ETGVTQSPTHLIKTRGQQVTLRCSSQSGHNTVSWYQQALGQGPQFIFQYYREEENGRGNFPPRFSGLQFPNYSSELNVNALELDDSALYLCASSLSGAGRLFGPGTRLTVL.

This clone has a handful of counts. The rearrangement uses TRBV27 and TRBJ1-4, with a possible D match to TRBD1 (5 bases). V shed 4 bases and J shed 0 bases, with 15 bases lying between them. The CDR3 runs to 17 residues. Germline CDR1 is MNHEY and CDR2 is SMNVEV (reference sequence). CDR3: CASSSGVFGATNEKLFF. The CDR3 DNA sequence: TGTGCCAGCAGTTCGGGGGTTTTTGGTGCAACTAATGAAAAACTGTTTTTT.

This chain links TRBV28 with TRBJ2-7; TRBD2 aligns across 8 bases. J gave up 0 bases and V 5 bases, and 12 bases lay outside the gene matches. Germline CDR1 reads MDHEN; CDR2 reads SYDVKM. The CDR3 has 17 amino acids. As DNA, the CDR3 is TGTGCCAGCAGTCTCCCCAGACTAGCGACGAACTCCTACGAGCAGTACTTC. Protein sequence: CASSLPRLATNSYEQYF.

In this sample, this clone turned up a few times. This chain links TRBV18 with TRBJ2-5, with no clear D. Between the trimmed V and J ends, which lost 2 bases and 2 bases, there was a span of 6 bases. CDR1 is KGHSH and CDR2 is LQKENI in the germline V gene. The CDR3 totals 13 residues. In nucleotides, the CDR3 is TGTGCCAGCTCACCAGCCCAACAAGAGACCCAGTACTTC. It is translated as CASSPAQQETQYF.

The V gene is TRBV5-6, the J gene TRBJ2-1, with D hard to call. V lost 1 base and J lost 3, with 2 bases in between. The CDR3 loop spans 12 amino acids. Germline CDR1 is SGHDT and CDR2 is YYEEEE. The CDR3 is CASSLYYNEQFF. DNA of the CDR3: TGTGCCAGCAGCTTGTACTACAATGAGCAGTTCTTC.

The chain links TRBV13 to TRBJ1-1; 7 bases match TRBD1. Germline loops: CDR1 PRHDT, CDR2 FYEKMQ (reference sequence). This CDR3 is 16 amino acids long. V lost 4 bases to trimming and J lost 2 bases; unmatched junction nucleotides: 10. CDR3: CASSYRQGRANTEAFF. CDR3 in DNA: TGTGCCAGCAGCTACAGACAGGGCCGGGCCAACACTGAAGCTTTCTTT. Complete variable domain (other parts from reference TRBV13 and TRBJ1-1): AAGVIQSPRHLIKEKRETATLKCYPIPRHDTVYWYQQGPGQDPQFLISFYEKMQSDKGSIPDRFSAQQFSDYHSELNMSSLELGDSALYFCASSYRQGRANTEAFFGQGTRLTVV.

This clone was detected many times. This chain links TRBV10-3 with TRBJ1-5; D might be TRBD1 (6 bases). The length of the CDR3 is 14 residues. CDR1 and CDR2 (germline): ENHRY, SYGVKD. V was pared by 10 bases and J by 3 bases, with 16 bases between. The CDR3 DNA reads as TGTGCCACACGGGACAATATGGACAATCAGCCCCAGCATTTT. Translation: CATRDNMDNQPQHF.

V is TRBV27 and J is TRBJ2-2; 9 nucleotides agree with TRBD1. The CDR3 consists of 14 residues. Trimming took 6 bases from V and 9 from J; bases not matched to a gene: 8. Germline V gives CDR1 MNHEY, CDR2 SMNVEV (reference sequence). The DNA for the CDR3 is TGTGCCAGCAGGGGGACAGGGAATTACCGGGAGCTGTTTTTT. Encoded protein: CASRGTGNYRELFF.

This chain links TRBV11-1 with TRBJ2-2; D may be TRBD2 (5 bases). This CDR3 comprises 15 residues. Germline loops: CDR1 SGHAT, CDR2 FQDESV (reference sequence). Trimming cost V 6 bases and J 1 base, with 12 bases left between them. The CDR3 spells CASRYTRGNTGELFF. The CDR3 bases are TGTGCCAGCAGATATACACGGGGGAACACCGGGGAGCTGTTTTTT. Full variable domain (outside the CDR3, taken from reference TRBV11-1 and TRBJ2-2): EAEVAQSPRYKITEKSQAVAFWCDPISGHATLYWYRQILGQGPELLVQFQDESVVDDSQLPKDRFSAERLKGVDSTLKIQPAELGDSAMYLCASRYTRGNTGELFFGEGSRLTVL.

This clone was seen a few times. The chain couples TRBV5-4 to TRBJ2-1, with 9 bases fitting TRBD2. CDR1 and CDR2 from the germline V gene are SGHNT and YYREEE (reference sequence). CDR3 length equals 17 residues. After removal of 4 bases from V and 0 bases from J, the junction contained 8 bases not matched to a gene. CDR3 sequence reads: CASSATKLAGSYNEQFF. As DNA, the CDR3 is TGTGCCAGCAGCGCAACAAAACTAGCGGGCTCCTACAATGAGCAGTTCTTC.

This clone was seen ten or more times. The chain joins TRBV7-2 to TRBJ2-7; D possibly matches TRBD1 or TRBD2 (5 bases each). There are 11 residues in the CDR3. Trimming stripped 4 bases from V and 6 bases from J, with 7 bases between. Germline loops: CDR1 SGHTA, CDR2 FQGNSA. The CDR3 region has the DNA TGTGCCAGCAGCTCGGGGCTCGAGCAGTACTTC. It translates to CASSSGLEQYF.

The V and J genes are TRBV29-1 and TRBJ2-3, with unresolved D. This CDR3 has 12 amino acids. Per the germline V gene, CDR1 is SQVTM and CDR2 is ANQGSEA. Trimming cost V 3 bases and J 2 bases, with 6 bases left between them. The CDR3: CSVDRATDTQYF. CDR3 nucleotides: TGCAGCGTTGACCGGGCCACAGATACGCAGTATTTT.

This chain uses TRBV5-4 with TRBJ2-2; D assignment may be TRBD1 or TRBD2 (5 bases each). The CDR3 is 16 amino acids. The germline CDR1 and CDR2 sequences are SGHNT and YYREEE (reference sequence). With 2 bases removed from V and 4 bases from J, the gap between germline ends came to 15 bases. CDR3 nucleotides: TGTGCCAGCAGCTTCCCCGGGACGGCTGGCACCGGGGAGCTGTTTTTT. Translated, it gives CASSFPGTAGTGELFF. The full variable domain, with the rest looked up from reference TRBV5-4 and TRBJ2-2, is ETGVTQSPTHLIKTRGQQVTLRCSSQSGHNTVSWYQQALGQGPQFIFQYYREEENGRGNFPPRFSGLQFPNYSSELNVNALELDDSALYLCASSFPGTAGTGELFFGEGSRLTVL.

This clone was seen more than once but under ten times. The CDR3 DNA reads as TGTGCCAGCAGCTCAAGGCGGCTAGCGGCCTACGAGCAGTACTTC. It encodes CASSSRRLAAYEQYF. This sequence joins TRBV7-8 and TRBJ2-7; 7 bases match TRBD2. The CDR3 loop spans 15 amino acids. The germline V gene encodes CDR1 SGHVS and CDR2 FQNEAQ. V gave up 4 bases and J gave up 2 bases; unmatched junction bases: 8.

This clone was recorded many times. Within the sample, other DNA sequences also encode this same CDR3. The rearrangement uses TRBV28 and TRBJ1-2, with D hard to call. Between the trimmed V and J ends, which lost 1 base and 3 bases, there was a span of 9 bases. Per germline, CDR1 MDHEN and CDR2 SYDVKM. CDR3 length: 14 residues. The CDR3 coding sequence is TGTGCCAGCAGTTTATCCTCCGGCTACTATGGCTACACCTTC. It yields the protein CASSLSSGYYGYTF.

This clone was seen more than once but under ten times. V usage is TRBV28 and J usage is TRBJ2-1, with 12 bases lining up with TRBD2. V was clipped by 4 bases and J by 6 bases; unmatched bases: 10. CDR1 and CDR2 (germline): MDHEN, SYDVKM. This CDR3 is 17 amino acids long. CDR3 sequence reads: CASSWLAGGPSTNEQFF. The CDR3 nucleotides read TGTGCCAGCAGTTGGCTAGCGGGAGGGCCTTCAACCAATGAGCAGTTCTTC.

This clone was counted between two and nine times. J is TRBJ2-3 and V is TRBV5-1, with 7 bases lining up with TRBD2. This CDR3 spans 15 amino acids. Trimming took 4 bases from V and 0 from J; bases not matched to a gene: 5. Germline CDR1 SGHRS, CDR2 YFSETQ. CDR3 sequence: CASSRAGTSTDTQYF. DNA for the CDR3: TGCGCCAGCAGCCGAGCGGGGACTAGCACAGATACGCAGTATTTT.

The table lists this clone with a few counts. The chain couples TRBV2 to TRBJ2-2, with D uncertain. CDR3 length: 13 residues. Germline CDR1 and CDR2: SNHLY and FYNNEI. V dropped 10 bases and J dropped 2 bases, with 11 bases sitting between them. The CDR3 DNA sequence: TGTGCCACCCGGGCAGACAACACCGGGGAGCTGTTTTTT. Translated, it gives CATRADNTGELFF.

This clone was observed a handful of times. This CDR3 is CASSPDRRDTEAFF. The DNA for the CDR3 is TGTGCCAGCAGCCCCGACAGGAGGGACACTGAAGCTTTCTTT. The chain joins TRBV7-9 to TRBJ1-1; D might be TRBD1 (6 bases). The ends were cut back, 5 bases at V and 3 bases at J, with 13 bases in the middle. Looked up from germline, CDR1 is SEHNR and CDR2 is FQNEAQ (reference sequence). The CDR3 has 14 amino acids.

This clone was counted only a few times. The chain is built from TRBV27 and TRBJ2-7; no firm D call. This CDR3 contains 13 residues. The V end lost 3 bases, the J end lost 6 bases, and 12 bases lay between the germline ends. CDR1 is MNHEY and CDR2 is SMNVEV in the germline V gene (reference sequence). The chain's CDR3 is CASSLDGVPEQYF. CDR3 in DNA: TGTGCCAGCAGTTTGGACGGAGTTCCCGAGCAGTACTTC.

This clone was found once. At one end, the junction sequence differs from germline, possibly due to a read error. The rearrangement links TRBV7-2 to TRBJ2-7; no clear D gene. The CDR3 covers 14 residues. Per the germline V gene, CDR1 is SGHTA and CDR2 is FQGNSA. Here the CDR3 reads CASSLAPFLDPGIF. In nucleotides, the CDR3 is TGTGCCAGCAGCTTAGCCCCGTTTTTGGATCCAGGTATATTC. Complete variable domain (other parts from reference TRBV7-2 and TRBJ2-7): GAGVSQSPSNKVTEKGKDVELRCDPISGHTALYWYRQSLGQGLEFLIYFQGNSAPDKSGLPSDRFSAERTGGSVSTLTIQRTQQEDSAVYLCASSLAPFLDPGIFGPGTRLTVT.

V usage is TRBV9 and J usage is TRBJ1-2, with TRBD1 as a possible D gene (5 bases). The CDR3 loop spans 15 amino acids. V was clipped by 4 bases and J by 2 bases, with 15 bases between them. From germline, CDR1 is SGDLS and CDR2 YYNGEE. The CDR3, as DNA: TGTGCCAGCAGCCGAAACCCCGACAGCAACTATGGCTACACCTTC. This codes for CASSRNPDSNYGYTF.

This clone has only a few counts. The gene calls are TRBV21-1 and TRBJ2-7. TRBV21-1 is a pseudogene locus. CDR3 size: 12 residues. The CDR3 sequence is CASSENLYEQYF. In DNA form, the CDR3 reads TGTGCCAGCAGCGAAAATCTCTACGAGCAGTACTTC.

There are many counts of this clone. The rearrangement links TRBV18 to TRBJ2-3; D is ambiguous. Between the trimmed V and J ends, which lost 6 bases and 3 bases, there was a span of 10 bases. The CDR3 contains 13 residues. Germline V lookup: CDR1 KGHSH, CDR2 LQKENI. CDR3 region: CASSESSTDTQYF. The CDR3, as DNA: TGTGCCAGCTCGGAAAGCAGTACAGATACGCAGTATTTT.

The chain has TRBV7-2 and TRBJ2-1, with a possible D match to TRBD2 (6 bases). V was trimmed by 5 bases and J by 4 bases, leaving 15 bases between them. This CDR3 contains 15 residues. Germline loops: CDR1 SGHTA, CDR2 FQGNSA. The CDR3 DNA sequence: TGTGCCAGCAGCCCCTCCGGCGGGGATTACAATGAGCAGTTCTTC. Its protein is CASSPSGGDYNEQFF.

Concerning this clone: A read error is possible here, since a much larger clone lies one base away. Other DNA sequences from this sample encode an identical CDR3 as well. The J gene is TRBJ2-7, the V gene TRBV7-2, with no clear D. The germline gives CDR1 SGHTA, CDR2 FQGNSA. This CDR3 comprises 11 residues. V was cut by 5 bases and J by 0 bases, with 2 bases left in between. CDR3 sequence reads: CASSDSYEQYF. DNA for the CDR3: TGTGCCAGCAGCGACTCCTACGAGCAGTACTTC.

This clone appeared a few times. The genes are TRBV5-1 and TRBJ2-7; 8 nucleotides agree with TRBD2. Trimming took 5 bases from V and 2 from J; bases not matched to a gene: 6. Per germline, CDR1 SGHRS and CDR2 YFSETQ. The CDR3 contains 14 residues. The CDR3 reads CASRQTSGTYEQYF. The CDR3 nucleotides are TGCGCCAGCAGACAAACTAGCGGCACCTACGAGCAGTACTTC.

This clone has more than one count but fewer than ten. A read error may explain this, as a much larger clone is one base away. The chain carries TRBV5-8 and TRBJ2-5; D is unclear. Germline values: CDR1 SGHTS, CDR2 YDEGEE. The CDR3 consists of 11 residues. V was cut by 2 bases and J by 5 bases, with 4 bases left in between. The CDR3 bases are TGTGCCAGCAGCTTTAGGGAGACCCAGTACTTC. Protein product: CASSFRETQYF.